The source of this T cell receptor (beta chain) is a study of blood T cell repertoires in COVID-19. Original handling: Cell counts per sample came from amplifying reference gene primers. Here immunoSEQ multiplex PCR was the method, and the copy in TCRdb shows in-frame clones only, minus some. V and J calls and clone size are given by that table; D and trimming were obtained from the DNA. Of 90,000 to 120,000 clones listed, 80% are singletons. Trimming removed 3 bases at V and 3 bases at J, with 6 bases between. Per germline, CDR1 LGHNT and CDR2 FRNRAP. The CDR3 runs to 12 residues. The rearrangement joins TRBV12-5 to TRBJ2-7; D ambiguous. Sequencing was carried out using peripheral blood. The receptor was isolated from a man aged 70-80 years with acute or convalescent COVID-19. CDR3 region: CASGLAVYEQYF. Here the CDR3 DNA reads TGTGCTAGTGGTTTAGCCGTCTACGAGCAGTACTTC.